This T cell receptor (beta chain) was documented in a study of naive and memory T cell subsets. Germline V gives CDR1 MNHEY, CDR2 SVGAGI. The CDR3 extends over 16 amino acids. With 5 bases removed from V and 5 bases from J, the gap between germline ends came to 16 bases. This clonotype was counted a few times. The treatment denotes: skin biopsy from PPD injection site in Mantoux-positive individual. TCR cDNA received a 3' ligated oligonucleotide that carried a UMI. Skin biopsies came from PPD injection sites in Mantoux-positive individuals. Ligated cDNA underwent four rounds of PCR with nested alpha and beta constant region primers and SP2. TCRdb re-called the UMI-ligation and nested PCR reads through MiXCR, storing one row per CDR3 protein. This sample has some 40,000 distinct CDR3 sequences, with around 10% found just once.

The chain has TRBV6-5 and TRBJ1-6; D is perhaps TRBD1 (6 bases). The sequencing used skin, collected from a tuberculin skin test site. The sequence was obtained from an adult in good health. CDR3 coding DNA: TGTGCCAGCAGTCCCGAGGGGGGGTTAGATAATTCACCCCTCCACTTT. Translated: CASSPEGGLDNSPLHF.